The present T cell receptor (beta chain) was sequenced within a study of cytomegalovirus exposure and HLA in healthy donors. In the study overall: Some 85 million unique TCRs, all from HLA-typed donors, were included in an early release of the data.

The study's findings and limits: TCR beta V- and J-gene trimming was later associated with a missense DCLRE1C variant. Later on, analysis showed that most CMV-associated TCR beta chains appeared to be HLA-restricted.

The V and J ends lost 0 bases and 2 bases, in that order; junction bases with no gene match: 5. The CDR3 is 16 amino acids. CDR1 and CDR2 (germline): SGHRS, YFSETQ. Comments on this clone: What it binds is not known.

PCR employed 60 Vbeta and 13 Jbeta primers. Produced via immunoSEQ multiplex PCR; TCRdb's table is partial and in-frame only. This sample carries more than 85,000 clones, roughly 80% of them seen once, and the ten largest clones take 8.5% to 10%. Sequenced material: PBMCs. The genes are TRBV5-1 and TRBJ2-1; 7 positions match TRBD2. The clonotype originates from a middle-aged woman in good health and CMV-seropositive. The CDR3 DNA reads TGCGCCAGCAGCTTGGACGTCGGGGGGACCTACAATGAGCAGTTCTTC. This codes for CASSLDVGGTYNEQFF.